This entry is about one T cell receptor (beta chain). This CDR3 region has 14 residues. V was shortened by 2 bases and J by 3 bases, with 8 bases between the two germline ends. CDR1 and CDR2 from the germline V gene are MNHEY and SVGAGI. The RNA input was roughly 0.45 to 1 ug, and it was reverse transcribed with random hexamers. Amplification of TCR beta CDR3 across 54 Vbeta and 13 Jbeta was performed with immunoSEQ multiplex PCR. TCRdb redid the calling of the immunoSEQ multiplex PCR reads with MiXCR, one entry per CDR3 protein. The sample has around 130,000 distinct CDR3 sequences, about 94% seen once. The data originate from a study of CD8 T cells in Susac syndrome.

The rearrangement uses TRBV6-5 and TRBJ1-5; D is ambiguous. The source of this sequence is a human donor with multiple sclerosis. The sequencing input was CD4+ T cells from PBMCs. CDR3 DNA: TGTGCCAGCAGTTACAGGGTGAACAATCAGCCCCAGCATTTT. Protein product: CASSYRVNNQPQHF.